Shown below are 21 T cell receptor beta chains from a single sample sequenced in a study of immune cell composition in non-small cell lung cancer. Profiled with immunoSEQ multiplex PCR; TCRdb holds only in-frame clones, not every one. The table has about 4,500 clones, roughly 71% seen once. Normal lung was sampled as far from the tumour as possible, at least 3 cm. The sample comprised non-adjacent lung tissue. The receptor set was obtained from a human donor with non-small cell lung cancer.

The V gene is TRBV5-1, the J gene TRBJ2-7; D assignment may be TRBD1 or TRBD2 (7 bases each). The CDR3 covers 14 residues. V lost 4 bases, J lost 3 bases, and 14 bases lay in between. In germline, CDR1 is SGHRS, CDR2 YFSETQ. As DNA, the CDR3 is TGCGCCAGCAGCCTTCAGGGGGGGGACTACGAGCAGTACTTC. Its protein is CASSLQGGDYEQYF.

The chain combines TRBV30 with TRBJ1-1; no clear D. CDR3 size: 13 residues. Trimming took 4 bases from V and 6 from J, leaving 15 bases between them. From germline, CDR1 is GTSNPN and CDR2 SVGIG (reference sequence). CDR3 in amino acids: CAWKRFQAAEAFF. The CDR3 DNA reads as TGTGCCTGGAAAAGGTTCCAAGCGGCTGAAGCTTTCTTT.

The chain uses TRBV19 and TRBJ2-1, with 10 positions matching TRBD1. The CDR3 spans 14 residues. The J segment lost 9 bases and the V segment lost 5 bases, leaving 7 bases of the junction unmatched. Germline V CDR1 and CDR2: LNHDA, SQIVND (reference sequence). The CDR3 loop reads CASSFDRGLGEQFF. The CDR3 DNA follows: TGTGCCAGTAGTTTCGACAGGGGGCTAGGTGAGCAGTTCTTC.

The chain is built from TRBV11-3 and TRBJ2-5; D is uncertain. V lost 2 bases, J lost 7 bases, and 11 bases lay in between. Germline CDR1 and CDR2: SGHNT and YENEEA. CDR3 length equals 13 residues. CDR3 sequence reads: CASSLNTIGTQYF. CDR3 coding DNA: TGTGCCAGCAGCTTAAACACCATCGGGACCCAGTACTTC.

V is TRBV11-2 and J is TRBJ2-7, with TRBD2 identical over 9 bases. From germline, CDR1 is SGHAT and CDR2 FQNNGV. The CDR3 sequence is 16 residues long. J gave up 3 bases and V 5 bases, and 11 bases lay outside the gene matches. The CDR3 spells CASSPRTSAVFYEQYF. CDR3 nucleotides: TGTGCCAGCAGCCCACGGACTAGCGCGGTGTTCTACGAGCAGTACTTC.

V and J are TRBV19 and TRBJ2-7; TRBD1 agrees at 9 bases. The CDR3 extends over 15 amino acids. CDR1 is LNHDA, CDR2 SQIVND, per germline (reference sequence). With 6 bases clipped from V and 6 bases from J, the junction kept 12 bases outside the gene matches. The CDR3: CASSLGQGPRLEQYF. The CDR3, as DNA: TGTGCCAGTAGCTTGGGACAGGGTCCACGCCTCGAGCAGTACTTC. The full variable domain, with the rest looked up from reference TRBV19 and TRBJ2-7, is DGGITQSPKYLFRKEGQNVTLSCEQNLNHDAMYWYRQDPGQGLRLIYYSQIVNDFQKGDIAEGYSVSREKKESFPLTVTSAQKNPTAFYLCASSLGQGPRLEQYFGPGTRLTVT.

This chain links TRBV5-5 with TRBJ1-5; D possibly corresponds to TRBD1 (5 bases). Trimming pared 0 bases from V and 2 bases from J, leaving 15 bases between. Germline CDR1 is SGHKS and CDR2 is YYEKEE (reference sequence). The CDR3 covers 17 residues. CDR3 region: CASSLVEPGPGNQPQHF. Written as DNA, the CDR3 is TGTGCCAGCAGCTTGGTTGAACCGGGGCCGGGCAATCAGCCCCAGCATTTT.

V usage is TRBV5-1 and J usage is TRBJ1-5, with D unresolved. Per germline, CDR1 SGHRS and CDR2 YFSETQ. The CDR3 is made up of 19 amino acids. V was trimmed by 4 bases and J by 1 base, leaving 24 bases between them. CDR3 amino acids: CASSPYPSGAALSNQPQHF. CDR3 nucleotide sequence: TGCGCCAGCAGCCCCTACCCTTCCGGAGCTGCTTTGAGCAATCAGCCCCAGCATTTT. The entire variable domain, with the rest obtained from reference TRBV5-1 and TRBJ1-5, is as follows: KAGVTQTPRYLIKTRGQQVTLSCSPISGHRSVSWYQQTPGQGLQFLFEYFSETQRNKGNFPGRFSGRQFSNSRSEMNVSTLELGDSALYLCASSPYPSGAALSNQPQHFGDGTRLSIL.

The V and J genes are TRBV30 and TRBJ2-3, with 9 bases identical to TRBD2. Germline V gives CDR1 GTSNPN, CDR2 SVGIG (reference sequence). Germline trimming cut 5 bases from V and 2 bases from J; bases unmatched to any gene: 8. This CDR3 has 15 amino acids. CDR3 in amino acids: CAWEQAGGVTDTQYF. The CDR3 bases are TGTGCCTGGGAACAAGCGGGGGGCGTCACAGATACGCAGTATTTT.

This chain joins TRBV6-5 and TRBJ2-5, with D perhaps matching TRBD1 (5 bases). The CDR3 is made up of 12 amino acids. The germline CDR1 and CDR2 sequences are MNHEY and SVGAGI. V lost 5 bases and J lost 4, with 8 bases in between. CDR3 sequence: CASSPQGETQYF. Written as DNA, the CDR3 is TGTGCCAGCAGTCCCCAGGGAGAGACCCAGTACTTC.

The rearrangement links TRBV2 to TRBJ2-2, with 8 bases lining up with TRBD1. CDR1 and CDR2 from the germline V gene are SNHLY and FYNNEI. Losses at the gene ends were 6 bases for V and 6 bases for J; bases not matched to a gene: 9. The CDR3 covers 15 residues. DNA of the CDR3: TGTGCCAGCAGCGGGGGACAGGTCGCGCCCGGGGAGCTGTTTTTT. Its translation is CASSGGQVAPGELFF.

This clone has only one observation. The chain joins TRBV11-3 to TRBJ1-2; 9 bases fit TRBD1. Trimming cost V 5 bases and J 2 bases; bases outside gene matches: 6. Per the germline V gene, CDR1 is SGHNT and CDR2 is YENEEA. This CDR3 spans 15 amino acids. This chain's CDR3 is CASSEWTGDNYGYTF. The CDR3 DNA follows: TGTGCCAGCAGCGAATGGACAGGGGACAACTATGGCTACACCTTC. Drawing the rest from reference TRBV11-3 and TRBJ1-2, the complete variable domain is EAGVVQSPRYKIIEKKQPVAFWCNPISGHNTLYWYLQNLGQGPELLIRYENEEAVDDSQLPKDRFSAERLKGVDSTLKIQPAELGDSAVYLCASSEWTGDNYGYTFGSGTRLTVV.

The CDR3 DNA reads TGCGCCAGCAGCCTGGGACTAGCGGACCAAGAGACCCAGTACTTC. Encoded protein: CASSLGLADQETQYF. This chain uses TRBV4-1 with TRBJ2-5, with TRBD2 matching over 11 bases. V shed 4 bases and J 0 bases; nucleotides not matched to a gene: 1. Germline CDR1 and CDR2: MGHRA and YSYEKL. The CDR3 sequence is 15 residues long.

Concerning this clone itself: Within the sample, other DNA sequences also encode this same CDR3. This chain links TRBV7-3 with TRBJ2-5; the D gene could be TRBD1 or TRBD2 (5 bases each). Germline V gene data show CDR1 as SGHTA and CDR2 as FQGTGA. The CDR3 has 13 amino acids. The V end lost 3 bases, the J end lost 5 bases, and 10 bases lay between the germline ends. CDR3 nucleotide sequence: TGTGCCAGCAGCTTTACAGGCGGGGAGACCCAGTACTTC. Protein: CASSFTGGETQYF.

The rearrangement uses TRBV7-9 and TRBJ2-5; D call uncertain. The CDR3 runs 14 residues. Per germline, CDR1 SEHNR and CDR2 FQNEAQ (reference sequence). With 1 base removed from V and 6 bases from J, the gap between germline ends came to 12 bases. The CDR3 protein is CASSLVSTEKTQYF. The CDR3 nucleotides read TGTGCCAGCAGCTTAGTTTCAACGGAAAAGACCCAGTACTTC.

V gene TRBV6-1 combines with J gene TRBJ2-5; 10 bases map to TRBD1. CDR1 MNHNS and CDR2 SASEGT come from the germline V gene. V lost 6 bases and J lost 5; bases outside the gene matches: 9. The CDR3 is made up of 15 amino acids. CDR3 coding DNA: TGTGCCAGCAGAAAAAGCCCGGGACAGGGGGAGACCCAGTACTTC. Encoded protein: CASRKSPGQGETQYF.

CDR3 amino acids: CASSPTGPPYSGANVLTF. The DNA of the CDR3 is TGTGCCAGCAGTCCGACAGGGCCCCCTTATTCTGGGGCCAACGTCCTGACTTTC. The J gene is TRBJ2-6, the V gene TRBV2, with 7 bases fitting TRBD1. V lost 5 bases, J lost 1 base, and 11 bases stayed unmatched. The CDR3 runs to 18 residues. Germline loops: CDR1 SNHLY, CDR2 FYNNEI.

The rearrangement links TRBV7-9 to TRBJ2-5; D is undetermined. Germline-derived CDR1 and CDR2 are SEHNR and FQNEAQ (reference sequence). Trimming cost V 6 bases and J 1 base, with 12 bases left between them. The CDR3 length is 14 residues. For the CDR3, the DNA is TGTGCCAGCAGTAGACCCCTGTTCCAAGAGACCCAGTACTTC. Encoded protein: CASSRPLFQETQYF. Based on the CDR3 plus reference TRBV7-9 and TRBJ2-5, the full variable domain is DTGVSQNPRHKITKRGQNVTFRCDPISEHNRLYWYRQTLGQGPEFLTYFQNEAQLEKSRLLSDRFSAERPKGSFSTLEIQRTEQGDSAMYLCASSRPLFQETQYFGPGTRLLVL.

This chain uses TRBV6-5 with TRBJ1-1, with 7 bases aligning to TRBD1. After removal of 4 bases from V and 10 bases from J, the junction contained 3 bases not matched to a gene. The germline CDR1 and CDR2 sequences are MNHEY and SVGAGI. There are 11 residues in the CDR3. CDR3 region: CASSSPGGAFF. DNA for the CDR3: TGTGCCAGCAGTTCGCCAGGGGGAGCTTTCTTT.

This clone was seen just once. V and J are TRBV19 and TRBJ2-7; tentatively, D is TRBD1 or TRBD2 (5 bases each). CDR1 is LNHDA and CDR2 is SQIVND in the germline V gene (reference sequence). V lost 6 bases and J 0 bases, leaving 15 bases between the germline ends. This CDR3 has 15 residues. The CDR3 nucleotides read TGTGCCAGTAGCCCCGGGACCCAGAGCTCCTACGAGCAGTACTTC. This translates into CASSPGTQSSYEQYF.

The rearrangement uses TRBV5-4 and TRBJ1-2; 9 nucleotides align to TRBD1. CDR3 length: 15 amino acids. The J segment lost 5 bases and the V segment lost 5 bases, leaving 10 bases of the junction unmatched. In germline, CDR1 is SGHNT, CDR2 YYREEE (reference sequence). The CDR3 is CASRGTGNAEYGYTF. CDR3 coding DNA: TGTGCCAGCAGGGGGACAGGGAATGCCGAGTATGGCTACACCTTC.